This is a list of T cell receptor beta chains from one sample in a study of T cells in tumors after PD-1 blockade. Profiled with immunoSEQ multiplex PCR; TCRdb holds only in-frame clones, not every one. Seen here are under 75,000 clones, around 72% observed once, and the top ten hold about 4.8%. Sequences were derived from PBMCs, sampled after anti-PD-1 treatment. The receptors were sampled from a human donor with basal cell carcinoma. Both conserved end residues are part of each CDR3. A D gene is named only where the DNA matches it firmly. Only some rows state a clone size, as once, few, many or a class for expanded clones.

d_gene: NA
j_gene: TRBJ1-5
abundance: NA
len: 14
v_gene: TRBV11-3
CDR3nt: TGTGCCAGCAGCCTGGGGGGCAGCAATCAGCCCCAGCATTTT
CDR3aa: CASSLGGSNQPQHF

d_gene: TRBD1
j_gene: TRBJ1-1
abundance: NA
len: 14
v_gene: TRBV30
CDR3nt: TGTGCCTGGGCGCCCAGACAGGGAAGGACTGAAGCTTTCTTT
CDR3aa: CAWAPRQGRTEAFF

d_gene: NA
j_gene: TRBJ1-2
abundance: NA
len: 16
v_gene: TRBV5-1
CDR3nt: TGCGCCAGCAGCGGTAGTGGGGGGCCGCAGAACTATGGCTACACCTTC
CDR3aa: CASSGSGGPQNYGYTF

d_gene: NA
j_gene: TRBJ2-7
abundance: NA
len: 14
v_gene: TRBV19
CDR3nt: TGTGCCAGTAGTATAGTAATGGCGTCTGGTGAGCAGTACTTC
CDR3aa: CASSIVMASGEQYF

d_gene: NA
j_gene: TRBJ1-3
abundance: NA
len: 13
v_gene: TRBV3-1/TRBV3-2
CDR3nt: TGTGCCAGCAGCCCCGGGGGGGGAAACACCATATATTTT
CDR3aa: CASSPGGGNTIYF

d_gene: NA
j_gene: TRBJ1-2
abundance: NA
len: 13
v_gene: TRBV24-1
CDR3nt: TGTGCCACCAGCCGGGGGCTAAGTTATGGCTACACCTTC
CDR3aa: CATSRGLSYGYTF

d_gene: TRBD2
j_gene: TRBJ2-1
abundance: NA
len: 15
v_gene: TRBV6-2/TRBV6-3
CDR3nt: TGTGCCAGCAGCTCGAGCGGGGTAACCTACAATGAGCAGTTCTTC
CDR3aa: CASSSSGVTYNEQFF

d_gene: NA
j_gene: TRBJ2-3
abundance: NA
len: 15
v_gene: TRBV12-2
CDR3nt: TGTGCAAGTCGCCTACAAGCGGGGGGGACAGATACGCAGTATTTT
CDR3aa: CASRLQAGGTDTQYF

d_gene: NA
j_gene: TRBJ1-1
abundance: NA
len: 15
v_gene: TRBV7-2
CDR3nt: TGTGCCAGCAGCTTAGGAGGGACGGTGAACACTGAAGCTTTCTTT
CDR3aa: CASSLGGTVNTEAFF

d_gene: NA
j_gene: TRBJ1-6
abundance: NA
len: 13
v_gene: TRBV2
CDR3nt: TGTGCCAGCAGACGGACAAGGAATTCACCCCTCCACTTT
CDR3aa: CASRRTRNSPLHF

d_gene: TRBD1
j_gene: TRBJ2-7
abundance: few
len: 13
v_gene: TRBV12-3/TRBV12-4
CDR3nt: TGTGCCAGCAGAGACGGGACAGTCTACGAGCAGTACTTC
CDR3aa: CASRDGTVYEQYF

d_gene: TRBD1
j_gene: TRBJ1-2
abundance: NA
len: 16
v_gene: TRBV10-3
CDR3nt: TGTGCCATCAGTTCTACCGGGACAGTTTCTAACTATGGCTACACCTTC
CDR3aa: CAISSTGTVSNYGYTF

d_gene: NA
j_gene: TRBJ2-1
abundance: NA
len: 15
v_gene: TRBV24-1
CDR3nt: TGTGCCACCAGTGAAGGGACTGCCCCCTACAATGAGCAGTTCTTC
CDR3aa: CATSEGTAPYNEQFF

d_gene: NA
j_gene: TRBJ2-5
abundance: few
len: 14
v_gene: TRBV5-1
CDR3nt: TGCGCCAGCAGCTCGACTAGGTCGTCTGAGACCCAGTACTTC
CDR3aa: CASSSTRSSETQYF

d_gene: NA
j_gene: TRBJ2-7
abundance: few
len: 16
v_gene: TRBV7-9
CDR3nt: TGTGCCAGCAGCTCCTCTCTACGGACTGGCTCCTACGAGCAGTACTTC
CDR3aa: CASSSSLRTGSYEQYF

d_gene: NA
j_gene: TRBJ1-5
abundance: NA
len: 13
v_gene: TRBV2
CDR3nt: TGTGCCAGCAGTGTCGGTTTCAATCAGCCCCAGCATTTT
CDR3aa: CASSVGFNQPQHF

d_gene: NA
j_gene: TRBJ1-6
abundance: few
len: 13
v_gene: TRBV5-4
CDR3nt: TGTGCCAGCAGCCAGGACACCAATTCACCCCTCCACTTT
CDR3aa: CASSQDTNSPLHF

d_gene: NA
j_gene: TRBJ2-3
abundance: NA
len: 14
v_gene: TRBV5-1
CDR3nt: TGCGCCAGCAGCTTAGGGGGGCCCGGGGATACGCAGTATTTT
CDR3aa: CASSLGGPGDTQYF

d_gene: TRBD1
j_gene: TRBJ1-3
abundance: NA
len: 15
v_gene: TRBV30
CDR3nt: TGTGCCTGGAGTCTCGGGACAGCCTCTGGAAACACCATATATTTT
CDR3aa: CAWSLGTASGNTIYF

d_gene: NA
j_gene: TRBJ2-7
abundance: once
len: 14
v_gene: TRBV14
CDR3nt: TGTGCCAGCAGCCTTTGGGGGGCGCGCCCCGTGCAGTACTTC
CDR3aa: CASSLWGARPVQYF

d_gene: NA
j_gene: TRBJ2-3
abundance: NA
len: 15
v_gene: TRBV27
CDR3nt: TGTGCCAGCGGTGCTCGCCGGGTTAACACAGATACGCAGTATTTT
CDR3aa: CASGARRVNTDTQYF

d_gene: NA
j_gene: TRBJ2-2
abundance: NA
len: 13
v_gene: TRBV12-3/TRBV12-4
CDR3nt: TGTGCCAGCAGCAAAGCAGGGGCCGGGGAGCTGTTTTTT
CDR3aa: CASSKAGAGELFF

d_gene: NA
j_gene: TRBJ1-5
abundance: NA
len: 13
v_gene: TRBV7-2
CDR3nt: TGTGCCAGCAGCTTAAATAGCAATCAGCCCCAGCATTTT
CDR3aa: CASSLNSNQPQHF

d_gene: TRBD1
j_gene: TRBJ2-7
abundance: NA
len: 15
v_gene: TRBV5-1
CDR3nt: TGCGCCAGCAGTCGCGGACAGGGGAGCTCCTACGAGCAGTACTTC
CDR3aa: CASSRGQGSSYEQYF

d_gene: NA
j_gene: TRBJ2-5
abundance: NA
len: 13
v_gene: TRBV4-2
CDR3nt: TGTGCCAGCAGCCAAGACCACCAAGAGACCCAGTACTTC
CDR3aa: CASSQDHQETQYF

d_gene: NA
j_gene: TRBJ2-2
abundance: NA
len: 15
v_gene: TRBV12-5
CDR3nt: TGTGCTAGTCTTGAACAGGGCCCGAACACCGGGGAGCTGTTTTTT
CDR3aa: CASLEQGPNTGELFF

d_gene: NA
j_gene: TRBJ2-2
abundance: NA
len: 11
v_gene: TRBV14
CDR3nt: TGTGCCAGCAGCCAAAGGAGGGAGCTGTTTTTT
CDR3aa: CASSQRRELFF

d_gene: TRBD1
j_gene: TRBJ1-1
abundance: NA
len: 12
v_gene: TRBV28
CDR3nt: TGTGCCAGCAGTTTGCAGGGGGCGGCAGCTTTCTTT
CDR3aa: CASSLQGAAAFF